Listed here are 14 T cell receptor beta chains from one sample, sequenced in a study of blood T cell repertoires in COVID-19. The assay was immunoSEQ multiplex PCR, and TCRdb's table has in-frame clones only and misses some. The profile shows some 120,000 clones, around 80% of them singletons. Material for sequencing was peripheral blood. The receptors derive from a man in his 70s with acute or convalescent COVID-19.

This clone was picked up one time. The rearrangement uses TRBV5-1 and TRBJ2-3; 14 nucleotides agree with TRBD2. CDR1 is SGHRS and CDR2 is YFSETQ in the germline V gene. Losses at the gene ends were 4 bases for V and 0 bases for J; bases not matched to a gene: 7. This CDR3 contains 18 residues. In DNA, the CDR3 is TGCGCCAGCAGCGGCGGACTAGCGGGGGGTAATAGCACAGATACGCAGTATTTT. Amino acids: CASSGGLAGGNSTDTQYF.

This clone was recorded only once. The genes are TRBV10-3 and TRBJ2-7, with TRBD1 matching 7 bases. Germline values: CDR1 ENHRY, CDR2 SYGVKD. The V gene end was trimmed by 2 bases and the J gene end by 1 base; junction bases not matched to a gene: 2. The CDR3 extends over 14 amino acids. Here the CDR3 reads CAISETTGSYEQYF. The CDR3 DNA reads TGTGCCATCAGTGAGACGACAGGGTCCTACGAGCAGTACTTC.

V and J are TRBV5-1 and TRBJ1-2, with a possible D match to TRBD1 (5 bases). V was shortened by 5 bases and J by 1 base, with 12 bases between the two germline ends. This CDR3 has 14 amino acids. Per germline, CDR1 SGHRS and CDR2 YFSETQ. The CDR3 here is CASRYSDSNYGYTF. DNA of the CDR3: TGCGCCAGCAGATATTCTGACAGTAACTATGGCTACACCTTC.

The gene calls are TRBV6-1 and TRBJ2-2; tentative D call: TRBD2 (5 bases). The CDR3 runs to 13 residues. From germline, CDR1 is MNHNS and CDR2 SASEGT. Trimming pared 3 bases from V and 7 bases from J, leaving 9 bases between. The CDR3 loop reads CASSEIGVGELFF. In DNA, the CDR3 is TGTGCCAGCAGTGAGATCGGGGTCGGGGAGCTGTTTTTT.

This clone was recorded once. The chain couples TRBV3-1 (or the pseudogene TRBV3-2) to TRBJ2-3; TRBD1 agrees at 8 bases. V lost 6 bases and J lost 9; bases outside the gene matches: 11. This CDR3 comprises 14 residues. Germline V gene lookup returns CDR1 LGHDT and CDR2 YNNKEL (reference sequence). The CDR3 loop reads CASSPGTGGRTQYF. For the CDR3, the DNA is TGTGCCAGCAGTCCCGGCACAGGGGGAAGAACGCAGTATTTT.

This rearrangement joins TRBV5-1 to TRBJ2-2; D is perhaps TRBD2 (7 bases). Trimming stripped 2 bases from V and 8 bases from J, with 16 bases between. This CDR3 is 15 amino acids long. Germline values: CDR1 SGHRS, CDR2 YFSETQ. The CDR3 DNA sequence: TGCGCCAGCAGCTTCCTCGCGGGGGCCGGGGGGGAGCTGTTTTTT. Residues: CASSFLAGAGGELFF.

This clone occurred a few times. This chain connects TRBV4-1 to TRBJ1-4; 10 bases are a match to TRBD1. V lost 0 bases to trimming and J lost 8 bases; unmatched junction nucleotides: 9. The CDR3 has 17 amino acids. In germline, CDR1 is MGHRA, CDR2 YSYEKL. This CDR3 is CASSQDRQGAPLEKLFF. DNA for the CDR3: TGCGCCAGCAGCCAAGACAGACAGGGGGCGCCTTTGGAAAAACTGTTTTTT.

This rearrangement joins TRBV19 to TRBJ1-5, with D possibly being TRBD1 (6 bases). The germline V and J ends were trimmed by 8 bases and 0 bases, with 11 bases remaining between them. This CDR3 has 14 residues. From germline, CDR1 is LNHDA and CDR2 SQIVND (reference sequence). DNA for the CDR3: TGTGCCAGTCAGGAGGACAGTAGCAATCAGCCCCAGCATTTT. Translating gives CASQEDSSNQPQHF.

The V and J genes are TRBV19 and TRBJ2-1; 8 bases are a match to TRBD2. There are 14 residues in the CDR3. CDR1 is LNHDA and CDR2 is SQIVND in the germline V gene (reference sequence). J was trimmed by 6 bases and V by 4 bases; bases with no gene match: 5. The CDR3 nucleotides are TGTGCCAGTAGTACCATCGGGACTAGCAATGAGCAGTTCTTC. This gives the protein CASSTIGTSNEQFF.

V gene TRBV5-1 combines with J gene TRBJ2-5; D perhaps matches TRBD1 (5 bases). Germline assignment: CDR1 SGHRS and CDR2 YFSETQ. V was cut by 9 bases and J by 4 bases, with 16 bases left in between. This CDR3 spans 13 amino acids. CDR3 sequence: CATFKGPGETQYF. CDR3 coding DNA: TGCGCCACTTTCAAGGGGCCGGGAGAGACCCAGTACTTC. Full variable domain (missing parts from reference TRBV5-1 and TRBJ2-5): KAGVTQTPRYLIKTRGQQVTLSCSPISGHRSVSWYQQTPGQGLQFLFEYFSETQRNKGNFPGRFSGRQFSNSRSEMNVSTLELGDSALYLCATFKGPGETQYFGPGTRLLVL.

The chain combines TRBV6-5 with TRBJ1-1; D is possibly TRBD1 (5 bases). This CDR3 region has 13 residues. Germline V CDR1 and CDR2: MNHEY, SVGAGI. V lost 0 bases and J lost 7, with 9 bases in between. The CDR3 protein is CASSYSYRNEAFF. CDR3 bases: TGTGCCAGCAGTTACTCCTACAGGAATGAAGCTTTCTTT.

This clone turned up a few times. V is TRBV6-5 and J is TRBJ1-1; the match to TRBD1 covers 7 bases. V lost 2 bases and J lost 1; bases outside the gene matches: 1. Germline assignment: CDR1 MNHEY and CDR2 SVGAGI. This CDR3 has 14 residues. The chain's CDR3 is CASSYGTANTEAFF. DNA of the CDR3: TGTGCCAGCAGTTACGGGACAGCGAACACTGAAGCTTTCTTT.

Written as DNA, the CDR3 is TGCGCCAGCAGCCTTACTAGCGGGGGCCTCACAGATACGCAGTATTTT. Its protein product is CASSLTSGGLTDTQYF. This sequence joins TRBV5-1 and TRBJ2-3; 11 nucleotides align to TRBD2. Germline lookup yields CDR1 SGHRS and CDR2 YFSETQ. This CDR3 has 16 residues. With V trimmed by 4 bases and J by 2 bases, 6 bases remained unmatched.

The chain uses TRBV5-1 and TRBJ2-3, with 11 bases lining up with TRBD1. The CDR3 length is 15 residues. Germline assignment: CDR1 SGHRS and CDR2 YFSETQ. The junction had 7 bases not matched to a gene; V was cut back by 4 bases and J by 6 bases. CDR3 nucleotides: TGCGCCAGCAGCAGCCGGACAGGGGGCGCGGATACGCAGTATTTT. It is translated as CASSSRTGGADTQYF.